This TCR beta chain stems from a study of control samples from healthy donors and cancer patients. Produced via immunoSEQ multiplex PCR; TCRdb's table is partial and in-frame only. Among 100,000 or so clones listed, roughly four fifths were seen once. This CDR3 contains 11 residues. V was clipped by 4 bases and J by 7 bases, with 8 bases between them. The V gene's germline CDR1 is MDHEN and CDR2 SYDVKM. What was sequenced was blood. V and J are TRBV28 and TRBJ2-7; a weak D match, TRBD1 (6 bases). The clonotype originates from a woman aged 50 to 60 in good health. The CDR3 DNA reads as TGTGCCAGCAGTTCCCAGGGGGAGCAGTACTTC. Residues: CASSSQGEQYF.